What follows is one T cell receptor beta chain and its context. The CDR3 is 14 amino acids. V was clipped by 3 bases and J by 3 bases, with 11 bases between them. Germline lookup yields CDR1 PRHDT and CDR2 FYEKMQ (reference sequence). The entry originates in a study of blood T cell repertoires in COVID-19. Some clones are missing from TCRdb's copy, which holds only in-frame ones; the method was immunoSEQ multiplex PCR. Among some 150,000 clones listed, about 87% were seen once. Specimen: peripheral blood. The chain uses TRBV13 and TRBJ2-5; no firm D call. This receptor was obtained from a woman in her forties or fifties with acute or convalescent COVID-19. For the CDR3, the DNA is TGTGCCAGCAGCTTCCCCAATGCGGAAGAGACCCAGTACTTC. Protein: CASSFPNAEETQYF.